Listed here are 3 T cell receptor beta chains from one sample, sequenced in a study of blood T cell repertoires in COVID-19. TCRdb's table, derived via immunoSEQ multiplex PCR, lists solely in-frame clones and lacks some. The data show about 270,000 clones, about 88% seen once. The sequenced sample was PBMCs or T cells enriched from blood (not recorded which). These receptors were obtained from a woman aged 55-69 years in a cohort exposed to, infected with or recovered from COVID-19 (not recorded which).

This clone has only a few counts. The sample carries other DNA sequences with the same CDR3. In DNA, the CDR3 is TGCAGCGTTGATCGACAGGGACGAGAGACCCAGTACTTC. This codes for CSVDRQGRETQYF. The chain is built from TRBV29-1 and TRBJ2-5; 7 bases fit TRBD1. CDR3 size: 13 residues. The germline gives CDR1 SQVTM, CDR2 ANQGSEA. Trimming at V came to 3 bases and at J to 4 bases, leaving 5 bases not matched to a gene.

This sequence joins TRBV7-3 and TRBJ2-3; D not resolved. The V end lost 1 base, the J end lost 5 bases, and 10 bases lay between the germline ends. CDR1 is SGHTA and CDR2 is FQGTGA in the germline V gene. This CDR3 is 14 amino acids long. CDR3 in DNA: TGTGCCAGCAGCTTAAATCTAGGCGTAGATACGCAGTATTTT. Protein product: CASSLNLGVDTQYF.

CDR3 coding DNA: TGTGCCAGCAGTCGAAGCGGGTCCTACGAGCAGTACTTC. This gives the protein CASSRSGSYEQYF. This rearrangement joins TRBV28 to TRBJ2-7; D perhaps matches TRBD2 (6 bases). Germline V gives CDR1 MDHEN, CDR2 SYDVKM. CDR3 length: 13 amino acids. Trimming left V 5 bases short and J 1 base short, with 9 bases between. Combining the CDR3 with reference TRBV28 and TRBJ2-7 gives the whole variable domain DVKVTQSSRYLVKRTGEKVFLECVQDMDHENMFWYRQDPGLGLRLIYFSYDVKMKEKGDIPEGYSVSREKKERFSLILESASTNQTSMYLCASSRSGSYEQYFGPGTRLTVT.